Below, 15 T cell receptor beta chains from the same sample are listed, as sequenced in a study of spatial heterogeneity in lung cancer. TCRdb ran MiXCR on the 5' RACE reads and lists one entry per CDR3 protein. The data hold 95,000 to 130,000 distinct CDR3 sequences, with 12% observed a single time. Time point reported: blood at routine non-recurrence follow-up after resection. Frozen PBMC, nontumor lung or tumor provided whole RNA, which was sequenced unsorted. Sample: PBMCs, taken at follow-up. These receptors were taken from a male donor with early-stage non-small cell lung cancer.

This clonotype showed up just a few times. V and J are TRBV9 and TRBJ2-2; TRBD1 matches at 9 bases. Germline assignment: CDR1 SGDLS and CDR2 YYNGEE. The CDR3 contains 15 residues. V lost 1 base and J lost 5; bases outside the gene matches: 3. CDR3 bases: TGTGCCAGCAGCGTAAGTGGGACAGGGACCGGGGAGCTGTTTTTT. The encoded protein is CASSVSGTGTGELFF.

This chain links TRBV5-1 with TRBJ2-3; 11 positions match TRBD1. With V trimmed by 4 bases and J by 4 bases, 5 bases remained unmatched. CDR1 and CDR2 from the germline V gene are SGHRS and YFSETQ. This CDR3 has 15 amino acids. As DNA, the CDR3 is TGCGCCAGCAGCGCGAGGACAGGGGGCTCAGATACGCAGTATTTT. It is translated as CASSARTGGSDTQYF.

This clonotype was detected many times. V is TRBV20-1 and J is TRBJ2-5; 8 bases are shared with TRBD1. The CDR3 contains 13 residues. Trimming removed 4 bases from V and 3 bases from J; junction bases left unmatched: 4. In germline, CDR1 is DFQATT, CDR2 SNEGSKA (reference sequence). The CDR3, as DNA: TGCAGTGCTACCGGGACAGGAAAAGAGACCCAGTACTTC. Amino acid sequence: CSATGTGKETQYF.

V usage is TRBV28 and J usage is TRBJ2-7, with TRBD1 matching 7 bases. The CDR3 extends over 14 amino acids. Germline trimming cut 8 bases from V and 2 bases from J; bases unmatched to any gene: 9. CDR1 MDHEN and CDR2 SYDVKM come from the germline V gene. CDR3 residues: CASWNRGDAYEQYF. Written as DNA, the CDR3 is TGTGCCAGCTGGAACAGGGGAGACGCCTACGAGCAGTACTTC.

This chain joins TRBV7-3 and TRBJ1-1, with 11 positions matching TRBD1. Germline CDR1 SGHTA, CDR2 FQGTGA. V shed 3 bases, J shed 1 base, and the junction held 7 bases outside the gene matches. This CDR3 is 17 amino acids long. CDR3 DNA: TGTGCCAGCAGCTTTTGGGACAGGGGGAGTCGGAACACTGAAGCTTTCTTT. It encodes CASSFWDRGSRNTEAFF.

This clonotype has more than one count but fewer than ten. CDR3 DNA sequence: TGCAGTGCCCCCAGGATAGGCGGCGGGGGGAGCACAGATACGCAGTATTTT. As protein: CSAPRIGGGGSTDTQYF. The rearrangement uses TRBV20-1 and TRBJ2-3; 8 bases line up with TRBD2. The germline V gene encodes CDR1 DFQATT and CDR2 SNEGSKA (reference sequence). V dropped 6 bases and J dropped 0; count of bases not matched to a gene: 14. The length of the CDR3 is 17 residues.

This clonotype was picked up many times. The CDR3 nucleotides read TGTGCCAGTAGTATGTACGGACAGGGGGAGACCCAGTACTTC. Encoded protein: CASSMYGQGETQYF. This chain connects TRBV19 to TRBJ2-5, with 9 bases identical to TRBD1. V shed 3 bases and J 5 bases; nucleotides not matched to a gene: 4. Germline-derived CDR1 and CDR2 are LNHDA and SQIVND (reference sequence). The CDR3 totals 14 residues.

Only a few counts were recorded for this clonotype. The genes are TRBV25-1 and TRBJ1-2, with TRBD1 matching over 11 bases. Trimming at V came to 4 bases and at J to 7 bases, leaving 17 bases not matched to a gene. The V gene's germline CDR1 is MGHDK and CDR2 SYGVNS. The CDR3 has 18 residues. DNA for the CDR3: TGTGCCAGCAGTGGTATACCGGGACAGGGGGATCAGAAACCTGGCTACACCTTC. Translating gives CASSGIPGQGDQKPGYTF.

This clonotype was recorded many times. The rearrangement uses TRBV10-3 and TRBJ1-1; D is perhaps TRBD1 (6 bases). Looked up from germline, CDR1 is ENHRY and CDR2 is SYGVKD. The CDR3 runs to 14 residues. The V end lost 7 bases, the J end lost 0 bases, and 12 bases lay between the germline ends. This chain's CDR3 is CAINTGNMNTEAFF. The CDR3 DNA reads TGTGCCATCAATACAGGGAACATGAACACTGAAGCTTTCTTT.

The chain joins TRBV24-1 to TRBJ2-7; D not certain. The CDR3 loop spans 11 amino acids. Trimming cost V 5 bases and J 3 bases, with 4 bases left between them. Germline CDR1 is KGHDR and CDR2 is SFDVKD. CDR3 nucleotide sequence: TGTGCCACCAGTGCTGGCTACGAGCAGTACTTC. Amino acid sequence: CATSAGYEQYF.

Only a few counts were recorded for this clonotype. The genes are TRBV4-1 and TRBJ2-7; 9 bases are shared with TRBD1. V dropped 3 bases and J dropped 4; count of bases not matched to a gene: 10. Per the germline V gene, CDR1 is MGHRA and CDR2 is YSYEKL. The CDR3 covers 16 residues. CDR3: CASSQPGQGTGYEQYF. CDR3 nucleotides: TGCGCCAGCAGCCAGCCGGGACAGGGAACGGGGTACGAGCAGTACTTC.

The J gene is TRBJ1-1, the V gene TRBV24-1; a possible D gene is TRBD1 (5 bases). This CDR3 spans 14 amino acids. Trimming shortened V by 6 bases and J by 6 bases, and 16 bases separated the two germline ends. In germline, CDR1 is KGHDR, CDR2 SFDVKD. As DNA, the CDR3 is TGTGCCACCAGTAATAGGGGCAATGTGGCTGAAGCTTTCTTT. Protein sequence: CATSNRGNVAEAFF.

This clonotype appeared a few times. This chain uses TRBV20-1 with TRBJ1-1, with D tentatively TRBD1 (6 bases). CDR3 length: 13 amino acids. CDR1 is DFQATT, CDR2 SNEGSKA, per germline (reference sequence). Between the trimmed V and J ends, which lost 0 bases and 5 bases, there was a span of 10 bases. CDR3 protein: CSAREDSFTEAFF. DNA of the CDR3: TGCAGTGCTAGAGAGGACAGTTTTACTGAAGCTTTCTTT.

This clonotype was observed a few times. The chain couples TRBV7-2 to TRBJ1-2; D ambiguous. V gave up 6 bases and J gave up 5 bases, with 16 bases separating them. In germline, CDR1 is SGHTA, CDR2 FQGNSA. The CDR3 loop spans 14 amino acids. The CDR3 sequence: CASSTHPRMYGYTF. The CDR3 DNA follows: TGTGCCAGCAGTACCCATCCTCGAATGTATGGCTACACCTTC. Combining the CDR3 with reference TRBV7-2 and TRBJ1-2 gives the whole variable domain GAGVSQSPSNKVTEKGKDVELRCDPISGHTALYWYRQSLGQGLEFLIYFQGNSAPDKSGLPSDRFSAERTGGSVSTLTIQRTQQEDSAVYLCASSTHPRMYGYTFGSGTRLTVV.

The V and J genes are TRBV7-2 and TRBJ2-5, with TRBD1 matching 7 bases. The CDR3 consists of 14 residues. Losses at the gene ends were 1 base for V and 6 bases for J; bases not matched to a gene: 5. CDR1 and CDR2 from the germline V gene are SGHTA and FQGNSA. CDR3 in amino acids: CASSLGDRAQTQYF. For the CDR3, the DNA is TGTGCCAGCAGCTTAGGTGACAGGGCACAGACCCAGTACTTC.